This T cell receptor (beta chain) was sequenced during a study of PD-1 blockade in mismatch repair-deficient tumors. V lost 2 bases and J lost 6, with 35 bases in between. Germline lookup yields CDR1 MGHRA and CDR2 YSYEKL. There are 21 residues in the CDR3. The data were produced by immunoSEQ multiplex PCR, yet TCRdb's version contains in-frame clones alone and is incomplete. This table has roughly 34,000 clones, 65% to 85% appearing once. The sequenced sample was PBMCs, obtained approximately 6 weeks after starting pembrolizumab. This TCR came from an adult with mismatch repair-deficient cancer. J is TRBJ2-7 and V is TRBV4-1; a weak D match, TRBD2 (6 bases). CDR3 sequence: CASSQKGPPGGSGSGRGEQYF. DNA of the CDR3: TGCGCCAGCAGCCAAAAAGGCCCTCCTGGGGGGAGTGGATCAGGGAGAGGCGAGCAGTACTTC.